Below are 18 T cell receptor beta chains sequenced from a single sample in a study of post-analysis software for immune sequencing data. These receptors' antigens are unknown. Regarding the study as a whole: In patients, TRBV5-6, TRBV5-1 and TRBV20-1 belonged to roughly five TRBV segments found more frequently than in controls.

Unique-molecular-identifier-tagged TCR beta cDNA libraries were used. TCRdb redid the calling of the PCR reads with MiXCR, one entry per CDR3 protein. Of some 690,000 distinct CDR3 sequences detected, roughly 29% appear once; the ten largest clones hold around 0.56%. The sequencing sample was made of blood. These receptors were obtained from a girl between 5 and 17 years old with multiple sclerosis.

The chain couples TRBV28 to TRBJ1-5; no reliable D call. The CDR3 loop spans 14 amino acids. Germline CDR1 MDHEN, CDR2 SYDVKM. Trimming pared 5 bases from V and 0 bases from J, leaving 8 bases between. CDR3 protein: CASSRTYSNQPQHF. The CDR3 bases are TGTGCCAGCAGTCGGACCTATAGCAATCAGCCCCAGCATTTT. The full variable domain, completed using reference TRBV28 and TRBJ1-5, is DVKVTQSSRYLVKRTGEKVFLECVQDMDHENMFWYRQDPGLGLRLIYFSYDVKMKEKGDIPEGYSVSREKKERFSLILESASTNQTSMYLCASSRTYSNQPQHFGDGTRLSIL.

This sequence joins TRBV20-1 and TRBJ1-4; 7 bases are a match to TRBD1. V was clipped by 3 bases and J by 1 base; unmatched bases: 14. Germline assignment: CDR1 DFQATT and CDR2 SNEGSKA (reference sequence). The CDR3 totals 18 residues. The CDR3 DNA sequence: TGCAGTGCTAGTAATCAGGGGGTATGGGATCAAACTAATGAAAAACTGTTTTTT. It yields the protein CSASNQGVWDQTNEKLFF.

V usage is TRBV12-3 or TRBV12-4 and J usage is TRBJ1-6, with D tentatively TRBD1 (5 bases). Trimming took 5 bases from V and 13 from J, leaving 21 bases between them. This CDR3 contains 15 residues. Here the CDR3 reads CASSRPGTALIPLHF. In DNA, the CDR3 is TGTGCCAGCAGTAGGCCCGGGACCGCTCTTATCCCCCTCCACTTT.

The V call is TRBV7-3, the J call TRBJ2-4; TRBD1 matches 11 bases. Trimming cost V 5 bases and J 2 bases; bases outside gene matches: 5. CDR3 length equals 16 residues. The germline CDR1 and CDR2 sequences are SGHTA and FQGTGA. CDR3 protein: CASSLGQGATKNIQYF. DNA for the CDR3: TGTGCCAGCAGCCTTGGACAGGGGGCGACCAAAAACATTCAGTACTTC.

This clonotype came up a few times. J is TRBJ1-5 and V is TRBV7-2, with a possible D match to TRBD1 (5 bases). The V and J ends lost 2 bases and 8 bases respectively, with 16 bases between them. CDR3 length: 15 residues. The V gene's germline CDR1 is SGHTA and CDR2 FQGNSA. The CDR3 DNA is TGTGCCAGCAGCTTACAGGGATCGTCTCGAGAGCCCCAGCATTTT. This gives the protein CASSLQGSSREPQHF. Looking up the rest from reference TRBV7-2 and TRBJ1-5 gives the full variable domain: GAGVSQSPSNKVTEKGKDVELRCDPISGHTALYWYRQSLGQGLEFLIYFQGNSAPDKSGLPSDRFSAERTGGSVSTLTIQRTQQEDSAVYLCASSLQGSSREPQHFGDGTRLSIL.

Here the CDR3 DNA reads TGTGCCAGCAGCCGTGGGGTGGGAGCTTTCTACAATGAGCAGTTCTTC. It translates to CASSRGVGAFYNEQFF. This chain uses TRBV28 with TRBJ2-1, with D maybe TRBD2 (5 bases). The CDR3 spans 16 residues. Germline CDR1 and CDR2: MDHEN and SYDVKM. V lost 6 bases and J lost 3, with 18 bases in between.

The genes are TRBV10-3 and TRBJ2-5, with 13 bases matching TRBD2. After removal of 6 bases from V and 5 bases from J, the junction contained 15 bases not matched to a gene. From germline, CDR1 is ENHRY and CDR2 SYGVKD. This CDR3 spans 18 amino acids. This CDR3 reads CAIRSGTSGIDGGETQYF. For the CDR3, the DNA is TGTGCCATCAGGTCCGGGACTAGCGGGATCGATGGGGGGGAGACCCAGTACTTC.

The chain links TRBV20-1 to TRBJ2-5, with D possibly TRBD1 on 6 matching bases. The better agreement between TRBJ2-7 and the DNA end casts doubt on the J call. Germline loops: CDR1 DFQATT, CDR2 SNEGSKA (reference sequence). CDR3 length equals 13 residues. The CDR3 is CSARNRAAYEQYF. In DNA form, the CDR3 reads TGCAGTGCTAGAAACAGGGCCGCCTACGAGCAGTACTTC.

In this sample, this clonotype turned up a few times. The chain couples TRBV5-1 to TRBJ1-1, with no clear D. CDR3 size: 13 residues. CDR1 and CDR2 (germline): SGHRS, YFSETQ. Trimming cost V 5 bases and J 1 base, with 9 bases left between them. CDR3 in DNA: TGCGCCAGCAGTGAGGGTCCGAACACTGAAGCTTTCTTT. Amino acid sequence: CASSEGPNTEAFF.

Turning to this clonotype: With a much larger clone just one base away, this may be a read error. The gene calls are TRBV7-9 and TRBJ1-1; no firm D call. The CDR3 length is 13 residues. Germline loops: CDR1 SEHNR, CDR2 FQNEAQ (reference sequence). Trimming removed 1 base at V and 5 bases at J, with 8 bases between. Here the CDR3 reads CASSLEGETEAFF. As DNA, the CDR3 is TGTGCCAGCAGCTTAGAGGGTGAGACTGAAGCTTTCTTT.

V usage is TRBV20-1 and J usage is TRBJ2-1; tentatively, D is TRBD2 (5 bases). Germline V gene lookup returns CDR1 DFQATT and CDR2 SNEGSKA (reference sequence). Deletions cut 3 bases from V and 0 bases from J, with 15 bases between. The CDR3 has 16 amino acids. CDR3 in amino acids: CSASPPGGSSYNEQFF. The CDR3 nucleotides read TGCAGTGCTAGTCCCCCCGGAGGAAGCTCCTACAATGAGCAGTTCTTC.

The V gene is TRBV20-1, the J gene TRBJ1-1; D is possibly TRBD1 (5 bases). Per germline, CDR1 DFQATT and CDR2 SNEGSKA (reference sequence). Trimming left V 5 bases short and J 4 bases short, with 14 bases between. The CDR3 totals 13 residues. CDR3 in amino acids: CSAQGNRGTEAFF. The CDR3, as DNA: TGCAGTGCTCAGGGCAATAGAGGCACTGAAGCTTTCTTT.

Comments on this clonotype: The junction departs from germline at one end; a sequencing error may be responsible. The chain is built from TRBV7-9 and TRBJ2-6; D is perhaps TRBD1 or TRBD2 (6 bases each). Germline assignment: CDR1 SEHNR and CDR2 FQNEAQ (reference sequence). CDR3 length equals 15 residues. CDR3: CASSRAGSGANVPTF. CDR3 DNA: TGTGCCAGCAGCCGTGCTGGCTCGGGGGCCAACGTCCCGACTTTC.

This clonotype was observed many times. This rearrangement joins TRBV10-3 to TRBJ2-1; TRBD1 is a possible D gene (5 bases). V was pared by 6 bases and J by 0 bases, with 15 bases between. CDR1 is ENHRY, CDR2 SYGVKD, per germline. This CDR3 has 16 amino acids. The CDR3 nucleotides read TGTGCCATCAGCCCGACGGACAAAAGCTCCTACAATGAGCAGTTCTTC. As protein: CAISPTDKSSYNEQFF.

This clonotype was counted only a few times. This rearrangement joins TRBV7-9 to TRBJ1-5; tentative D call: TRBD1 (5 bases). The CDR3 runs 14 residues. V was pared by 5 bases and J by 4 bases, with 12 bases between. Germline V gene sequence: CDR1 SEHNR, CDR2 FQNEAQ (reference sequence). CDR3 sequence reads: CASSMGGSNQPQHF. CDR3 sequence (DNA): TGTGCCAGCAGCATGGGGGGATCTAATCAGCCCCAGCATTTT. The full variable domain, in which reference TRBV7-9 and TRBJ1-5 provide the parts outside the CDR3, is DTGVSQNPRHKITKRGQNVTFRCDPISEHNRLYWYRQTLGQGPEFLTYFQNEAQLEKSRLLSDRFSAERPKGSFSTLEIQRTEQGDSAMYLCASSMGGSNQPQHFGDGTRLSIL.

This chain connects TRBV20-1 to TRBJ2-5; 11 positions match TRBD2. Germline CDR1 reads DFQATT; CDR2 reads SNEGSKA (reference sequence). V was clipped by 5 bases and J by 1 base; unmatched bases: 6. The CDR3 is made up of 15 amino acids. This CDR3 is CSALGTSGTQETQYF. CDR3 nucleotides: TGCAGTGCTCTCGGGACTAGCGGAACCCAAGAGACCCAGTACTTC.

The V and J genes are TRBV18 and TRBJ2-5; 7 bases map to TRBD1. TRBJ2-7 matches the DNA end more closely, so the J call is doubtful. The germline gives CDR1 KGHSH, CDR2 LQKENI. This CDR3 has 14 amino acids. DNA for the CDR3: TGTGCCAGCTCATCCCGGGACAGACGGTACGAGCAGTACTTC. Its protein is CASSSRDRRYEQYF.

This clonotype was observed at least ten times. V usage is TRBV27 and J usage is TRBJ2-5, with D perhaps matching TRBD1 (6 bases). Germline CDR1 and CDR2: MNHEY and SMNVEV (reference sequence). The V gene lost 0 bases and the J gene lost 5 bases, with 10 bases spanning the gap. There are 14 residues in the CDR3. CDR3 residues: CASSLSRGGETQYF. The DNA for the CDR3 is TGTGCCAGCAGTTTATCCAGGGGCGGTGAGACCCAGTACTTC.